The entry below gives a single T cell receptor beta chain sequence along with its context. Its antigen is undetermined. The time point denotes: cycle 4 day 1 (C4D1), after around six weeks of nivolumab. All patients experienced relapse after autologous stem cell transplantation, and brentuximab vedotin exposure was variable. Data came from immunoSEQ multiplex PCR; TCRdb stores just in-frame clones and leaves some out. In the table there are 25,000 or so clones, approximately 87% of which are singletons. This sample was taken from a study of PD-1 blockade in classical Hodgkin lymphoma. Study in general: Nivolumab 3 mg/kg was given intravenously every 2 weeks.

General study results and limits: Partial responders and progressors had significantly lower baseline TCR diversity. By C4D1, diversity of CD4+ TCRs had risen significantly, whereas that of CD8+ TCRs had not. Relapsed/refractory patients reportedly had lower baseline diversity than newly diagnosed patients.

CDR3 length equals 15 residues. With 7 bases removed from V and 3 bases from J, the gap between germline ends came to 18 bases. Germline loops: CDR1 SGHAT, CDR2 FQNNGV. Material: peripheral blood mononuclear cells (PBMCs), obtained before the fourth cycle of nivolumab. The clonotype originates from a human donor with classical Hodgkin lymphoma. The V gene is TRBV11-2, the J gene TRBJ2-5; D is tentatively TRBD1 or TRBD2 (5 bases each). The CDR3 region is CASNHWRGVEETQYF. The CDR3 bases are TGTGCCAGCAATCACTGGAGAGGGGTGGAAGAGACCCAGTACTTC.